The 2 T cell receptor beta chains below all came from one sample that was sequenced in a study of blood T cell repertoires in COVID-19. Libraries were prepared by immunoSEQ multiplex PCR; TCRdb keeps only in-frame clonotypes and omits some of them. The data contain 70,000 to 75,000 clones, around 85% of them singletons. Material: peripheral blood. The receptors shown here come from a man aged 70 or older with acute or convalescent COVID-19.

The CDR3 bases are TGCGCCAGCAGCTTGGCTCCGAATGAAAAACTGTTTTTT. Residues: CASSLAPNEKLFF. The chain employs TRBV5-1 and TRBJ1-4; D not resolved. Germline CDR1 SGHRS, CDR2 YFSETQ. This CDR3 comprises 13 residues. V was cut by 0 bases and J by 5 bases, with 5 bases left in between.

This chain uses TRBV29-1 with TRBJ2-7, with a possible D match to TRBD2 (7 bases). Germline V gene data show CDR1 as SQVTM and CDR2 as ANQGSEA. Trimming cost V 7 bases and J 3 bases, with 19 bases left between them. The CDR3 runs to 14 residues. CDR3 sequence (DNA): TGCAGCGCTTTGGAGGGGGGGGCGAGCTACGAGCAGTACTTC. Amino acid sequence: CSALEGGASYEQYF.